The T cell receptor (beta chain) under discussion was sequenced for a study of blood T cell repertoires in COVID-19. Across the whole study: Samples came from the United States, Italy and Spain, spanning acute and convalescent COVID-19. PBMCs, B-cell-depleted T cells, or T cells were the source of the cDNA or gDNA that made up the material.

The CDR3 runs 13 residues. Germline loops: CDR1 MGHDK, CDR2 SYGVNS. Trimming removed 6 bases from V and 10 bases from J; junction bases left unmatched: 4. In the source study's methods: The assay estimated nucleated cells by amplifying reference gene primers. Here immunoSEQ multiplex PCR was the method, and the copy in TCRdb shows in-frame clones only, minus some. V, J and clone size are those of that table, while D and trimming were read from the DNA. The sample includes some 71,000 clones, roughly four fifths of them seen just once. The clonotype was recovered from a woman in her 70s with acute or convalescent COVID-19. V usage is TRBV25-1 and J usage is TRBJ1-6, with 9 nucleotides matching TRBD1. Sequenced: peripheral blood. The CDR3 spells CASRGTGRSPLHF. In nucleotides, the CDR3 is TGTGCCAGCAGAGGGACAGGGCGGTCACCCCTCCACTTT.